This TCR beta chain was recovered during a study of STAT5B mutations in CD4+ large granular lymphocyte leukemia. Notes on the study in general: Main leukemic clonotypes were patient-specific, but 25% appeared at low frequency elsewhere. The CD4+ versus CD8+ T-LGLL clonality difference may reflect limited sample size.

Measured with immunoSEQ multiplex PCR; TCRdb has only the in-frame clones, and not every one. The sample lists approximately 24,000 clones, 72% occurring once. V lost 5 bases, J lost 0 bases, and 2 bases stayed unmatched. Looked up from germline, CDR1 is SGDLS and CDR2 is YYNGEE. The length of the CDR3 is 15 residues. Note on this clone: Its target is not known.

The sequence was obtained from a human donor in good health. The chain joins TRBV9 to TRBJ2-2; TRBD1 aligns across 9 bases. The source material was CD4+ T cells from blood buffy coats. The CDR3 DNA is TGTGCCAGCAGAACAGGGGGCGCGAACACCGGGGAGCTGTTTTTT. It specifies CASRTGGANTGELFF. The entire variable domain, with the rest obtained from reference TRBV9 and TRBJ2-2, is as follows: DSGVTQTPKHLITATGQRVTLRCSPRSGDLSVYWYQQSLDQGLQFLIQYYNGEERAKGNILERFSAQQFPDLHSELNLSSLELGDSALYFCASRTGGANTGELFFGEGSRLTVL.